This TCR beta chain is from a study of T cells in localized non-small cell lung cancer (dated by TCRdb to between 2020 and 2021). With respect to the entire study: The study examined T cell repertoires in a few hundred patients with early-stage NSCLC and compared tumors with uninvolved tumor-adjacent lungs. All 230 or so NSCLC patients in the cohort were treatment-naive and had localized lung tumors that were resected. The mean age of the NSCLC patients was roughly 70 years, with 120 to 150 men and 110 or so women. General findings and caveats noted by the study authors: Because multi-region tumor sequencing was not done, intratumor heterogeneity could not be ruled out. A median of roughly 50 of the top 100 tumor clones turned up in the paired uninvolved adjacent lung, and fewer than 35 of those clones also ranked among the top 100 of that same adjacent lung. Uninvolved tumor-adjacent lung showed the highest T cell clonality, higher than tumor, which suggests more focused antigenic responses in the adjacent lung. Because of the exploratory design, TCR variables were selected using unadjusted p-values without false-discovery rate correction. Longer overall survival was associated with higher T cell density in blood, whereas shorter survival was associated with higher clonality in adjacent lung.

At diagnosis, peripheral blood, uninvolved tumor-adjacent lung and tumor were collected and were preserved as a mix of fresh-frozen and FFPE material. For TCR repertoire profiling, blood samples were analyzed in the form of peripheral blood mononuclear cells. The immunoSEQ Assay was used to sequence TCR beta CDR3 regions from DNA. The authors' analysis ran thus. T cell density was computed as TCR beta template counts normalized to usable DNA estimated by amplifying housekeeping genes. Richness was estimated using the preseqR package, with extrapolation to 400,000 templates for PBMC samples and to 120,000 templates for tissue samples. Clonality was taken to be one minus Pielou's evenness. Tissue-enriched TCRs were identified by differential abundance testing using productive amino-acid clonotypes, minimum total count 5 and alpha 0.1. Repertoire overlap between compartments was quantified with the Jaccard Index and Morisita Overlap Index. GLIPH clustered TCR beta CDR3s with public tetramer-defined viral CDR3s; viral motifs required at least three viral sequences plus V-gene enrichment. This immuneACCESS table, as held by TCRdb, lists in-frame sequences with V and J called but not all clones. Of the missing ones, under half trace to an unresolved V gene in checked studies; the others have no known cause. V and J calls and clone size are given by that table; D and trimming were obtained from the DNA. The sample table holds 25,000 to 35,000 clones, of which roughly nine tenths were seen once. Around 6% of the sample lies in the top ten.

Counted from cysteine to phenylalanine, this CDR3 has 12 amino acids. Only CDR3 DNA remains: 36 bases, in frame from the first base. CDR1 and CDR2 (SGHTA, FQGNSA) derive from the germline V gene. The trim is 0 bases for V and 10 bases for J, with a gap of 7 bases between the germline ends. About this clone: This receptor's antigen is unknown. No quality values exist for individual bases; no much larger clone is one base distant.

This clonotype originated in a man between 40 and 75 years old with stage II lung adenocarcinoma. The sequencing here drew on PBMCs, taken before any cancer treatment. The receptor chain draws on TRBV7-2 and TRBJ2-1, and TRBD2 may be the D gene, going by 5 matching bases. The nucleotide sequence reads TGTGCCAGCAGCTTAGCGGGGAGCGAGCAGTTCTTC. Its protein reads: CASSLAGSEQFF.